Described below is a single TCR beta chain sequence and its context. The sample belongs to a study of blood T cell repertoires in COVID-19. Data came from immunoSEQ multiplex PCR; TCRdb stores just in-frame clones and leaves some out. The top ten hold around 18% of the sample, which has under 25,000 clones, more than 75% seen once. Trimming removed 0 bases at V and 0 bases at J, with 9 bases between. Germline loops: CDR1 SGHKS, CDR2 YYEKEE (reference sequence). The CDR3 loop spans 16 amino acids. This receptor was taken from an elderly woman with acute or convalescent COVID-19. The J gene is TRBJ2-2, the V gene TRBV5-5, with D maybe TRBD1 (5 bases). Sequenced sample: peripheral blood. The CDR3 sequence: CASSLVQGTNTGELFF. DNA for the CDR3: TGTGCCAGCAGCTTGGTCCAGGGAACGAACACCGGGGAGCTGTTTTTT.